This entry lists 2 T cell receptor beta chains sequenced from one sample in a study of blood T cells in healthy people across ages (dated by TCRdb to 2013 to 2016). The library was generated by 5' RACE. The sequencer listed for this sample is Illumina HiSeq 2500. A second PCR of 7 to 11 cycles was performed with a sample-barcoded 5' primer and a J-beta primer mix. Clones were called with MiXCR by TCRdb after fastp trimmed the public reads at Q25, and only in-frame beta chains were retained. Every distinct CDR3 protein forms one entry, paired with its most common genes and DNA. Within this sample are about 840,000 distinct CDR3 sequences, with roughly 28% of them counted one time only. The leading ten clones occupy 10% of the sample. This same sample was also taken into another study, of T cells of mothers and their children.

Sequencing was performed on blood. The receptor set was obtained from a woman in her 40s in good health.

A few counts support this clonotype. The rearrangement links TRBV14 to TRBJ1-1, with 11 positions matching TRBD1. The CDR3 consists of 16 residues. CDR1 and CDR2 (germline): SGHDN, FVKESK. Trimming at V came to 4 bases and at J to 4 bases, leaving 8 bases not matched to a gene. In DNA form, the CDR3 reads TGTGCCAGCAGCCGAGTTCAGGACAGGGGGCGCACTGAAGCTTTCTTT. Translating it yields CASSRVQDRGRTEAFF.

The chain recombines TRBV29-1 with TRBJ2-7, with unresolved D. CDR3 size: 13 residues. The germline V gene has CDR1 SQVTM and CDR2 ANQGSEA. V was trimmed by 3 bases and J by 1 base, leaving 10 bases between them. CDR3 loop: CSVEDHSSYEQYF. Written as DNA, the CDR3 is TGCAGCGTTGAGGATCACAGTTCCTACGAGCAGTACTTC.